This T cell receptor beta chain was profiled in a study of glioma-infiltrating T cells. Notes on the study in general: Gliomas, especially low-grade, showed above-expected tissue-blood divergence; non-neoplastic patients showed below.

The iRepertoire nested amplicon-rescue multiplex PCR amplified TCR alpha and beta CDR3s from RNA. Each CDR3 protein gets one entry after TCRdb re-called the multiplex PCR reads with MiXCR. The data show about 200,000 distinct CDR3 sequences, around 30% seen once. Per the germline V gene, CDR1 is LNHNV and CDR2 is YYDKDF (reference sequence). The CDR3 loop spans 13 amino acids. V was shortened by 7 bases and J by 3 bases, with 12 bases between the two germline ends. There are many counts of this clonotype. The antigen is unknown. The sequence came from a human donor with low-grade glioma or glioblastoma, undergoing nonglioma brain surgery, or in good health (not recorded which). This chain links TRBV15 with TRBJ2-5; no clear D gene. The sample taken for sequencing was glioma tissue, nonneoplastic brain tissue, or PBMCs (not recorded which). The CDR3: CATTMGRKETQYF. CDR3 nucleotides: TGTGCCACCACCATGGGCAGGAAAGAGACCCAGTACTTC.